The 15 T cell receptor beta chains below come from one sample, sequenced in a study of blood T cell repertoires in COVID-19. Method: immunoSEQ multiplex PCR; TCRdb's copy keeps in-frame clones and lacks some. The sample yields around 190,000 clones, roughly 83% seen once. Specimen: PBMCs or T cells enriched from blood (not recorded which). All receptors come from a man aged 35 to 55 with acute COVID-19.

The rearrangement uses TRBV5-5 and TRBJ2-7, with D perhaps matching TRBD1 (6 bases). CDR1 and CDR2 from the germline V gene are SGHKS and YYEKEE (reference sequence). This CDR3 has 15 amino acids. Trimming shortened V by 2 bases and J by 0 bases, and 12 bases separated the two germline ends. In DNA form, the CDR3 reads TGTGCCAGCAGCTTAGAGGGGACAAACTCCTACGAGCAGTACTTC. Amino acid sequence: CASSLEGTNSYEQYF.

This clone appeared a single time. The chain links TRBV19 to TRBJ2-1, with TRBD2 identical over 10 bases. The V and J ends lost 6 bases and 8 bases, in that order; junction bases with no gene match: 4. The CDR3 is made up of 13 amino acids. CDR1 is LNHDA, CDR2 SQIVND, per germline (reference sequence). The CDR3 region is CASSSGRVDEQFF. In nucleotides, the CDR3 is TGTGCCAGTAGCAGCGGGAGGGTCGATGAGCAGTTCTTC.

The chain employs TRBV3-1 (or the pseudogene TRBV3-2) and TRBJ2-1; a weak D match, TRBD2 (6 bases). Germline values: CDR1 LGHDT, CDR2 YNNKEL (reference sequence). The CDR3 contains 13 residues. V lost 4 bases to trimming and J lost 6 bases, with 10 bases between them. The CDR3 DNA reads as TGTGCCAGCAGCCCGTCGACTAGCAATGAGCAGTTCTTC. Its translation: CASSPSTSNEQFF.

J is TRBJ2-5 and V is TRBV10-1, with D perhaps TRBD1 (6 bases). The ends were cut back, 1 base at V and 3 bases at J, with 12 bases in the middle. Germline lookup yields CDR1 WNHNN and CDR2 SYGVQD (reference sequence). The CDR3 has 15 residues. CDR3 sequence reads: CASSEYGRTEETQYF. CDR3 DNA sequence: TGCGCCAGCAGTGAGTACGGTAGGACAGAAGAGACCCAGTACTTC.

The chain employs TRBV5-1 and TRBJ1-4; 7 bases agree with TRBD1. The CDR3 is made up of 14 amino acids. Germline V gene lookup returns CDR1 SGHRS and CDR2 YFSETQ. V shed 6 bases, J shed 8 bases, and the junction held 10 bases outside the gene matches. In DNA, the CDR3 is TGCGCCAGCAAAGGGCCAGGGGGACGCGAAAAACTGTTTTTT. Translation: CASKGPGGREKLFF.

This clone came up a few times. J is TRBJ1-1 and V is TRBV24-1, with D unresolved. V lost 5 bases and J 8 bases, leaving 14 bases between the germline ends. CDR1 KGHDR and CDR2 SFDVKD come from the germline V gene. The CDR3 consists of 13 residues. The CDR3 here is CATSANSEEEAFF. CDR3 DNA sequence: TGTGCCACCAGTGCCAACTCGGAGGAGGAAGCTTTCTTT.

The chain carries TRBV7-9 and TRBJ1-3; the D gene is possibly TRBD1 (5 bases). Trimming left V 10 bases short and J 7 bases short, with 14 bases between. This CDR3 comprises 12 residues. Germline loops: CDR1 SEHNR, CDR2 FQNEAQ (reference sequence). The DNA of the CDR3 is TGTGCCAATTCCGACAGTCGTAACACCATATATTTT. Its translation is CANSDSRNTIYF.

This chain links TRBV28 with TRBJ2-7, with 10 nucleotides matching TRBD2. The J segment lost 6 bases and the V segment lost 6 bases, leaving 11 bases of the junction unmatched. CDR1 and CDR2 from the germline V gene are MDHEN and SYDVKM. The CDR3 loop spans 15 amino acids. The CDR3 nucleotides read TGTGCCAGCAGCAAAGCGGGAGGGAGGGCTGGCGAGCAGTACTTC. Translation gives CASSKAGGRAGEQYF.

V gene TRBV28 combines with J gene TRBJ2-3; D gene ambiguous. This CDR3 has 11 amino acids. Germline values: CDR1 MDHEN, CDR2 SYDVKM. V was clipped by 7 bases and J by 6 bases, with 8 bases between them. CDR3 in DNA: TGTGCCAGCACCTCAGTGGATACGCAGTATTTT. This gives the protein CASTSVDTQYF.

CDR3 coding DNA: TGTGCCAGCAGTGAATTGGAGGTTCGCGTCACAGATACGCAGTATTTT. Translation: CASSELEVRVTDTQYF. The chain recombines TRBV6-1 with TRBJ2-3; TRBD2 might be the D (5 bases). Trimming stripped 2 bases from V and 2 bases from J, with 14 bases between. This CDR3 is built from 16 residues. Per the germline V gene, CDR1 is MNHNS and CDR2 is SASEGT.

V and J are TRBV7-9 and TRBJ2-1, with 10 nucleotides matching TRBD1. Germline CDR1 SEHNR, CDR2 FQNEAQ (reference sequence). J was trimmed by 12 bases and V by 3 bases; bases with no gene match: 2. This CDR3 contains 12 residues. CDR3 DNA: TGTGCCAGCAGCTTCCGGGACAGGGGGCAGTTCTTC. It translates to CASSFRDRGQFF.

The gene calls are TRBV15 and TRBJ1-6, with TRBD1 identical over 7 bases. Trimming cost V 5 bases and J 6 bases; bases outside gene matches: 4. The CDR3 is 14 residues long. Germline V lookup: CDR1 LNHNV, CDR2 YYDKDF (reference sequence). CDR3 residues: CATSWGQTNSPLHF. CDR3 bases: TGTGCCACCAGCTGGGGACAGACTAATTCACCCCTCCACTTT. The full variable domain, its missing parts supplied by reference TRBV15 and TRBJ1-6, is DAMVIQNPRYQVTQFGKPVTLSCSQTLNHNVMYWYQQKSSQAPKLLFHYYDKDFNNEADTPDNFQSRRPNTSFCFLDIRSPGLGDTAMYLCATSWGQTNSPLHFGNGTRLTVT.

V and J are TRBV9 and TRBJ1-1, with D uncertain. Trimming took off 2 bases at V and 1 base at J, with 12 bases between the two ends. The germline gives CDR1 SGDLS, CDR2 YYNGEE. The CDR3 runs 15 residues. CDR3 sequence: CASSVFPTQNTEAFF. The CDR3 DNA sequence: TGTGCCAGCAGCGTTTTCCCGACTCAGAACACTGAAGCTTTCTTT.

This clone was detected once. The V and J genes are TRBV5-1 and TRBJ2-1; 11 nucleotides align to TRBD2. The CDR3 runs to 20 residues. The trim removed 0 bases at V and 1 base at J, leaving 12 bases unmatched. From germline, CDR1 is SGHRS and CDR2 YFSETQ. The CDR3 region has the DNA TGCGCCAGCAGCTTGGCGTTAGCGGGAGGGTTAGGCATTTCCTACAATGAGCAGTTCTTC. This codes for CASSLALAGGLGISYNEQFF.

This rearrangement joins TRBV29-1 to TRBJ2-1; 7 bases match TRBD2. The CDR3 runs 12 residues. Trimming removed 4 bases from V and 4 bases from J; junction bases left unmatched: 1. CDR1 and CDR2 from the germline V gene are SQVTM and ANQGSEA. CDR3 in DNA: TGCAGCGTTGTGGGGGGGTACAATGAGCAGTTCTTC. Protein: CSVVGGYNEQFF.